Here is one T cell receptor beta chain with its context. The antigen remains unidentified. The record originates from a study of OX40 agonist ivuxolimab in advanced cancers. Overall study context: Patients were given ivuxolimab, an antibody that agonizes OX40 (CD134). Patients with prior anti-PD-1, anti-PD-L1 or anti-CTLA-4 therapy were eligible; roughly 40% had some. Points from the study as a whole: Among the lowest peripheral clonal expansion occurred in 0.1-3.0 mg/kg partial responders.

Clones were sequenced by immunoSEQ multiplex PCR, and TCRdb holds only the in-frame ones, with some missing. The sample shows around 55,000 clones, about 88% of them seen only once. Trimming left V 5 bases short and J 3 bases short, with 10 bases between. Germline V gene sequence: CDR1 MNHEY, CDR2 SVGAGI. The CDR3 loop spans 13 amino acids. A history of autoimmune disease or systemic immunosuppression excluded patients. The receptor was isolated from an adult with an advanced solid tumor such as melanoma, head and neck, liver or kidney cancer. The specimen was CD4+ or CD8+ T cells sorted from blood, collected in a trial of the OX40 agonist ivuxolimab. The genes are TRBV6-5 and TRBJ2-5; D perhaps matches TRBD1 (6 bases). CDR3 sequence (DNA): TGTGCCAGCAGTAGGACAGCCAAAGAGACCCAGTACTTC. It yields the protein CASSRTAKETQYF.